The rows below give T cell receptor beta chains drawn from one sample of a study of T cell repertoires in cytomegalovirus infection. No antigen is known for these receptors. From the reads, TCRdb called clonotypes with MiXCR, one entry per CDR3 protein. This table holds more than 300,000 distinct CDR3 sequences, roughly a third found once. The material was cultured PBMCs, obtained from culture after CMV antigen stimulation. These receptors were taken from a human donor in good health (CMV status not recorded). Some clones in this sample may be carry-over from other donors' samples. CDR3s include the opening cysteine and the closing phenylalanine or tryptophan. Each record gives: V gene, J gene, D gene, clone size, CDR3 protein, CDR3 DNA. D genes are given only for firm matches. Rows may omit the clone size; those that give it use once, few, many or a size class.

>TRBV18|TRBJ1-6|.|.
CASSGDSPLHF
TGTGCCAGCTCCGGGGATTCACCCCTCCACTTT
>TRBV7-2|TRBJ1-5|TRBD1|.
CASSFRTGSNQPQHF
TGTGCCAGCAGCTTTCGGACAGGGAGCAATCAGCCCCAGCATTTT
>TRBV7-9|TRBJ2-3|.|few
CASSLGTLSTDTQYF
TGTGCCAGCAGCTTAGGGACATTGAGCACAGATACGCAGTATTTT
>TRBV7-8|TRBJ2-3|.|many
CASSLDRVADTQYF
TGTGCCAGCAGCTTAGACAGGGTGGCAGATACGCAGTATTTT
>TRBV24-1|TRBJ2-3|.|once
CATEGSTDTQYF
TGTGCCACCGAGGGCAGCACAGATACGCAGTATTTT
>TRBV11-2|TRBJ2-1|.|.
CASSAEMYNEQFF
TGTGCCAGCTCAGCGGAGATGTACAATGAGCAGTTCTTC
>TRBV20-1|TRBJ2-4|TRBD2|few
CSADGTSGRAGVAKNIQYF
TGCAGTGCAGACGGGACTAGCGGGAGGGCCGGAGTAGCCAAAAACATTCAGTACTTC
>TRBV12-3/TRBV12-4|TRBJ2-2|TRBD1|.
CASSLPPPGQGAPGTGELFF
TGTGCCAGCAGTCTCCCCCCACCGGGACAGGGGGCGCCGGGCACCGGGGAGCTGTTTTTT
>TRBV12-3/TRBV12-4|TRBJ2-2|TRBD1|.
CASSRRTGGAGELFF
TGTGCCAGCAGTCGCAGGACAGGGGGGGCCGGGGAGCTGTTTTTT
>TRBV4-1|TRBJ2-2|.|.
CASSGAVTGRTGELFF
TGCGCCAGCAGCGGCGCGGTGACAGGGAGGACCGGGGAGCTGTTTTTT
>TRBV6-2/TRBV6-3|TRBJ2-5|.|.
CASSGGVRETQYF
TGTGCCAGCAGTGGCGGGGTCCGTGAGACCCAGTACTTC
>TRBV24-1|TRBJ2-2|.|.
CATSVSSRELFF
TGTGCCACCAGTGTTAGCAGCAGGGAGCTGTTTTTT
>TRBV7-2|TRBJ2-3|.|few
CASSPQNTQYF
TGTGCCAGCAGCCCCCAAAATACGCAGTATTTT
>TRBV20-1|TRBJ1-5|.|.
CSARDWRDADHSNQPQHF
TGCAGTGCTAGAGATTGGCGTGACGCCGATCATAGCAATCAGCCCCAGCATTTT
>TRBV15|TRBJ1-2|.|.
CATSRGTPDANYGYTF
TGTGCCACCAGCAGAGGCACCCCAGACGCTAACTATGGCTACACCTTC
>TRBV3-1|TRBJ2-1|.|.
CASSSTEYNEQFF
TGTGCCAGCAGCTCGACGGAATACAATGAGCAGTTCTTC
>TRBV7-8|TRBJ1-1|.|.
CASSLLGWEAFF
TGTGCCAGCAGCTTATTAGGCTGGGAAGCTTTCTTT
>TRBV7-4|TRBJ1-1|.|.
CASSPWDTANTEAFF
TGTGCCAGCAGCCCATGGGACACGGCGAACACTGAAGCTTTCTTT
>TRBV11-2|TRBJ2-3|.|.
CASSPWASSADTQYF
TGTGCCAGCAGCCCCTGGGCTAGTTCGGCAGATACGCAGTATTTT
>TRBV7-2|TRBJ2-7|TRBD2|.
CASSSPGLAGSPSSYEQYF
TGTGCCAGCAGCTCCCCGGGACTAGCGGGAAGTCCCAGCTCCTACGAGCAGTACTTC
>TRBV20-1|TRBJ2-1|TRBD2|.
CSANTAAGAYNEQFF
TGCAGTGCTAATACAGCAGCGGGAGCCTACAATGAGCAGTTCTTC
>TRBV11-2|TRBJ1-1|.|.
CASNLRIGAKNTEAFF
TGTGCCAGCAACCTTAGAATCGGGGCTAAGAACACTGAAGCTTTCTTT
>TRBV7-9|TRBJ2-3|.|.
CASSLRGTGDTQYF
TGTGCCAGCAGCTTACGAGGAACCGGGGATACGCAGTATTTT
>TRBV7-2|TRBJ2-1|.|.
CASRLGPWDEQFF
TGTGCCAGCAGGCTGGGGCCTTGGGATGAGCAGTTCTTC
>TRBV19|TRBJ2-1|.|many
CASSIAERAGHEQFF
TGTGCCAGTAGTATAGCCGAGCGGGCCGGACATGAGCAGTTCTTC
>TRBV7-2|TRBJ2-1|.|.
CASSPTGSNNEQFF
TGTGCCAGCAGCCCCACAGGGAGCAACAATGAGCAGTTCTTC
>TRBV4-3|TRBJ2-1|.|.
CASSQVVGVLYNEQFF
TGCGCCAGCAGCCAAGTAGTAGGGGTCCTTTACAATGAGCAGTTCTTC
>TRBV18|TRBJ1-6|.|.
CASSERPDHYNSPLHF
TGTGCCAGCTCAGAGAGGCCGGATCATTATAATTCACCCCTCCACTTT
>TRBV4-1|TRBJ1-5|.|once
CASSQVGDRIDQPQHF
TGCGCCAGCAGCCAAGTCGGGGACCGTATTGATCAGCCCCAGCATTTT
>TRBV6-2/TRBV6-3|TRBJ1-2|.|.
CASRQGGDGYTF
TGTGCCAGCAGACAGGGCGGAGATGGCTACACCTTC
>TRBV7-2|TRBJ2-7|.|few
CASSMPRPEFYEQYF
TGTGCCAGCAGCATGCCCCGACCAGAGTTCTACGAGCAGTACTTC
>TRBV7-2|TRBJ2-5|TRBD1|few
CASSLWDRVAETQYF
TGTGCCAGCAGCCTGTGGGACAGGGTGGCGGAGACCCAGTACTTC
>TRBV12-3/TRBV12-4|TRBJ2-1|TRBD2|many
CASSDPGTTRGAEQFF
TGTGCCAGCAGCGATCCCGGGACTACGCGTGGGGCTGAGCAGTTCTTC
>TRBV18|TRBJ2-1|TRBD1|.
CASSQGQLNEQFF
TGTGCCAGCTCACAGGGACAGCTAAATGAGCAGTTCTTC
>TRBV28|TRBJ2-1|.|.
CASSSEHNEQFF
TGTGCCAGCAGTTCGGAGCATAATGAGCAGTTCTTC
>TRBV6-6|TRBJ2-5|.|.
CASSYSWRETQYF
TGTGCCAGCAGTTACTCGTGGAGGGAGACCCAGTACTTC
>TRBV12-3/TRBV12-4|TRBJ2-1|.|.
CASRRTPMDEQFF
TGTGCCAGCAGACGGACCCCTATGGATGAGCAGTTCTTC
>TRBV2|TRBJ2-3|.|few
CASSEGPSTDTQYF
TGTGCCAGCAGTGAGGGCCCTAGCACAGATACGCAGTATTTT
>TRBV6-2/TRBV6-3|TRBJ2-1|.|.
CASSQIFGDEQFF
TGTGCCAGCAGTCAGATCTTTGGGGATGAGCAGTTCTTC
>TRBV6-8|TRBJ1-1|.|few
CASSYGPSLRGEEAFF
TGTGCCAGCAGTTACGGTCCTTCTTTAAGGGGGGAGGAAGCTTTCTTT
>TRBV7-2|TRBJ2-7|.|many
CASSIHVSSYEQYF
TGTGCCAGCAGCATACATGTGAGCTCCTACGAGCAGTACTTC
>TRBV20-1|TRBJ1-6|.|many
CSASTGTDYNSPLHF
TGCAGTGCGTCGACAGGCACTGACTATAATTCACCCCTCCACTTT
>TRBV6-5|TRBJ2-1|TRBD2|.
CASTISGGRASEQFF
TGTGCCAGCACCATATCTGGCGGGAGGGCCAGTGAGCAGTTCTTC
>TRBV12-3/TRBV12-4|TRBJ1-1|.|many
CASSFIRTEGTRNTEAFF
TGTGCCAGCAGTTTTATCAGGACAGAGGGGACTCGGAACACTGAAGCTTTCTTT
>TRBV5-1|TRBJ1-1|TRBD1|.
CASSIGQGGGTEAFF
TGCGCCAGCAGCATAGGACAGGGGGGTGGCACTGAAGCTTTCTTT
>TRBV11-2|TRBJ2-1|.|few
CASSLEGGRRFYNEQFF
TGTGCCAGCAGCTTAGAAGGTGGGAGAAGGTTCTACAATGAGCAGTTCTTC
>TRBV7-2|TRBJ2-7|.|medium-sized
CASSSLHSYEQYF
TGTGCCAGCAGCTCTTTACACTCCTACGAGCAGTACTTC
>TRBV7-2|TRBJ2-7|.|.
CASSLIQGSSYEQYF
TGTGCCAGCAGCTTAATACAGGGTAGTTCCTACGAGCAGTACTTC
>TRBV7-2|TRBJ2-1|.|.
CASSLIYNEQFF
TGTGCCAGCAGCTTAATCTACAATGAGCAGTTCTTC
>TRBV7-3|TRBJ2-1|TRBD2|few
CASGGGGTSGSVNEQFF
TGTGCCAGCGGGGGAGGGGGGACTAGCGGGAGTGTCAATGAGCAGTTCTTC
>TRBV4-1|TRBJ2-1|.|.
CASSQDFPRVSYNEQFF
TGCGCCAGCAGCCAAGATTTCCCCAGGGTATCCTACAATGAGCAGTTCTTC
>TRBV6-2/TRBV6-3|TRBJ2-1|.|.
CASSYYGVYNEQFF
TGTGCCAGCAGTTACTACGGGGTCTACAATGAGCAGTTCTTC
>TRBV10-2|TRBJ2-1|.|.
CASSETSRGDYEQFF
TGCGCCAGCAGTGAGACTAGCCGAGGGGACTATGAGCAGTTCTTC
>TRBV15|TRBJ2-1|.|.
CATSSGDNEQFF
TGTGCCACCAGTTCCGGTGACAATGAGCAGTTCTTC
>TRBV4-3|TRBJ2-1|TRBD2|.
CASSQDETSGSRQFF
TGCGCCAGCAGCCAAGATGAGACTAGCGGGAGTCGGCAGTTCTTC
>TRBV4-3|TRBJ1-2|.|many
CASSVRDGRIVYGYTF
TGCGCCAGCAGCGTCCGGGACGGACGAATCGTCTATGGCTACACCTTC
>TRBV19|TRBJ1-2|TRBD1|.
CASSRERGRGYTF
TGTGCCAGTAGTAGAGAAAGGGGGCGAGGCTACACCTTC
>TRBV7-2|TRBJ2-2|.|many
CASSLDRITGELFF
TGTGCCAGCAGCTTAGACAGAATCACCGGGGAGCTGTTTTTT
>TRBV7-2|TRBJ2-3|TRBD1|.
CASSVTGQGAARSTDTQYF
TGTGCCAGCAGCGTGACAGGACAGGGGGCAGCTAGGAGCACAGATACGCAGTATTTT
>TRBV15|TRBJ2-5|TRBD2|few
CATSRDPLAQETQYF
TGTGCCACCAGCAGAGATCCACTAGCGCAAGAGACCCAGTACTTC